This passage covers 7 T cell receptor beta chains from one sample sequenced in a study of blood T cell repertoires in COVID-19. Assay: immunoSEQ multiplex PCR; the TCRdb copy retains only in-frame clones and omits some. The table includes roughly 90,000 clones, about 88% detected once. The sequencing input was peripheral blood. These TCRs come from an elderly woman with active COVID-19.

V is TRBV7-2 and J is TRBJ2-5; 10 bases agree with TRBD2. Germline CDR1 is SGHTA and CDR2 is FQGNSA. This CDR3 contains 16 residues. The trim removed 5 bases at V and 4 bases at J, leaving 10 bases unmatched. Written as DNA, the CDR3 is TGTGCCAGCAGCCTAATTAGCGGGAGGCTCTTAGAGACCCAGTACTTC. Translation gives CASSLISGRLLETQYF.

In this sample, this clone turned up a few times. The chain carries TRBV27 and TRBJ1-6; 8 positions match TRBD1. The V gene's germline CDR1 is MNHEY and CDR2 SMNVEV (reference sequence). V was clipped by 7 bases and J by 9 bases; unmatched bases: 11. This CDR3 has 15 amino acids. In DNA, the CDR3 is TGTGCCAGCACCCCCCTGCCAGGGGGCCCTTCACCCCTCCACTTT. Translating it yields CASTPLPGGPSPLHF.

The chain recombines TRBV7-3 with TRBJ2-5; TRBD1 matches 7 bases. Germline-derived CDR1 and CDR2 are SGHTA and FQGTGA. This CDR3 contains 15 residues. The J segment lost 3 bases and the V segment lost 5 bases, leaving 9 bases of the junction unmatched. CDR3 residues: CASSPQGGQKETQYF. The CDR3 region has the DNA TGTGCCAGCAGCCCCCAAGGGGGACAGAAAGAGACCCAGTACTTC.

The genes are TRBV30 and TRBJ1-1; D not resolved. Trimming removed 8 bases at V and 1 base at J, with 11 bases between. The CDR3 contains 12 residues. CDR1 and CDR2 from the germline V gene are GTSNPN and SVGIG (reference sequence). CDR3 loop: CAVGRENTEAFF. The CDR3 nucleotides read TGTGCCGTCGGACGGGAGAACACTGAAGCTTTCTTT.

The chain uses TRBV2 and TRBJ2-1, with D possibly TRBD2 on 7 matching bases. Trimming pared 7 bases from V and 4 bases from J, leaving 26 bases between. The CDR3 spans 18 residues. In germline, CDR1 is SNHLY, CDR2 FYNNEI. CDR3 loop: CASNGLGGFQNVYNEQFF. CDR3 in DNA: TGTGCCAGCAATGGACTAGGGGGATTTCAGAACGTTTACAATGAGCAGTTCTTC.

V is TRBV7-2 and J is TRBJ2-7; a weak D match, TRBD2 (6 bases). Deletions cut 4 bases from V and 4 bases from J, with 23 bases between. The CDR3 sequence is 17 residues long. The V gene's germline CDR1 is SGHTA and CDR2 FQGNSA. The CDR3: CASSYPRVGREIYEQYF. CDR3 sequence (DNA): TGTGCCAGCAGCTACCCCAGGGTTGGTCGGGAGATATACGAGCAGTACTTC.

This rearrangement joins TRBV9 to TRBJ2-2; possible D gene TRBD2, 6 bases. The V and J ends lost 6 bases and 3 bases respectively, with 12 bases between them. CDR3 length: 14 residues. The germline V gene has CDR1 SGDLS and CDR2 YYNGEE. CDR3 coding DNA: TGTGCCAGCAACGTGGCTAGCGACACCGGGGAGCTGTTTTTT. Residues: CASNVASDTGELFF.